This TCR beta chain is drawn from a study of T cells in Graves' hyperthyroidism and ophthalmopathy. Amplified TCR beta CDR3 regions came from RNA transcripts. In the first-round RT-PCR of the TCR CDR3, the HTBI primer set was used. Using its own MiXCR run on the multiplex PCR reads, TCRdb lists one record per CDR3 protein. This sample has about 280,000 distinct CDR3 sequences, with 25% found just once. Patients between 18 and 65 years old had hyperthyroidism, newly diagnosed and lasting under 2 months. Those patients with uncontrolled infection, other autoimmune disease, pregnancy or lactation were excluded. This CDR3 has 19 residues. The ends were cut back, 5 bases at V and 0 bases at J, with 23 bases in the middle. Germline V gene data show CDR1 as LNHNV and CDR2 as YYDKDF (reference sequence). This clonotype has more than one count but fewer than ten.

This chain joins TRBV15 and TRBJ2-4; D unclear. The sequenced sample consisted of blood. The sequence was obtained from a man aged 40-49 years with Graves' hyperthyroidism that later progressed to Graves' ophthalmopathy. For the CDR3, the DNA is TGTGCCACCAGCGAAGCAAGGATGGCCTACAGTCTAGCCAAAAACATTCAGTACTTC. Protein sequence: CATSEARMAYSLAKNIQYF.